Below, 5 T cell receptor beta chains from the same sample are listed, as sequenced in a study of tumor-infiltrating lymphocytes in primary liver carcinoma. Co-extraction of both nucleic acids (RNA and DNA) used about 20-33 mg of unsorted bulk tissue. Reverse transcription of approximately 500 ng total RNA with a constant-region primer produced TCR beta cDNA. Researchers made the TCR beta libraries by running three nested multiplex PCR rounds with slightly modified ARM-PCR. TRBV1-TRBV30 forward and Cbeta reverse primers drove the first two roughly 10-cycle rounds. In TCRdb, the multiplex PCR reads were re-called with MiXCR into one record per CDR3 protein. The repertoire holds 100,000 to 150,000 distinct CDR3 sequences, with 64% as singletons. Sample: liver tumor tissue from sampling region 3. Subset indicated: tumor region T3, left-lateral pole. The receptors come from a woman aged 55-75 years with primary liver carcinoma and hepatitis B virus infection.

On this clonotype: At one end, the junction sequence differs from germline, possibly due to a read error. V and J are TRBV11-2 and TRBJ2-3, with 9 bases aligning to TRBD1. CDR1 is SGHAT, CDR2 FQNNGV, per germline. CDR3 length: 16 residues. CDR3 coding DNA: TGTGCCAGCAGCTCAACACAGTTACAGGGGGCAGATATGCAGTATTTT. This encodes CASSSTQLQGADMQYF.

The chain employs TRBV5-1 and TRBJ1-1, with D unclear. CDR1 and CDR2 (germline): SGHRS, YFSETQ. This CDR3 has 13 residues. V was shortened by 1 base and J by 0 bases, with 4 bases between the two germline ends. CDR3 nucleotides: TGCGCCAGCAGCTTGAGTATGAACACTGAAGCTTTCTTT. This sequence encodes CASSLSMNTEAFF. Drawing the rest from reference TRBV5-1 and TRBJ1-1, the complete variable domain is KAGVTQTPRYLIKTRGQQVTLSCSPISGHRSVSWYQQTPGQGLQFLFEYFSETQRNKGNFPGRFSGRQFSNSRSEMNVSTLELGDSALYLCASSLSMNTEAFFGQGTRLTVV.

To note about this clonotype: A read error may be the cause here, since a much bigger clone is one base away. The chain employs TRBV5-6 and TRBJ2-7; 9 nucleotides line up with TRBD1. V trimming: 5 bases; J trimming: 3 bases; junction bases outside the gene matches: 6. The CDR3 has 14 residues. The germline CDR1 and CDR2 sequences are SGHDT and YYEEEE. The CDR3 sequence: CASRYPDRGYEQYF. The CDR3 DNA reads TGTGCCAGCAGGTACCCGGACAGGGGCTACGAGCAGTACTTC. Filled out from reference TRBV5-6 and TRBJ2-7, the complete variable domain reads DAGVTQSPTHLIKTRGQQVTLRCSPKSGHDTVSWYQQALGQGPQFIFQYYEEEERQRGNFPDRFSGHQFPNYSSELNVNALLLGDSALYLCASRYPDRGYEQYFGPGTRLTVT.

This clonotype has just a few counts. V usage is TRBV7-9 and J usage is TRBJ2-3; tentatively, D is TRBD1 or TRBD2 (6 bases each). The CDR3 is 14 residues long. CDR1 and CDR2 from the germline V gene are SEHNR and FQNEAQ (reference sequence). Trimming removed 1 base at V and 4 bases at J, with 9 bases between. CDR3 in DNA: TGTGCCAGCAGCTTAGACGGGGGCGCAGATACGCAGTATTTT. Amino acid sequence: CASSLDGGADTQYF.

This clonotype was observed a few times. A read error is possible here, since a much larger clone lies one base away. The chain couples TRBV6-1 to TRBJ1-1, with D maybe TRBD1 (5 bases). This CDR3 comprises 14 residues. The germline CDR1 and CDR2 sequences are MNHNS and SASEGT. The CDR3 region has the DNA TGTGCCAGCAGTGAATCCAGGTTGGACACTGAAACTTTCTTT. Protein: CASSESRLDTETFF.